This T cell receptor beta chain originates from a study of shared clonotypes between healthy human individuals. How the authors handled the data: Filtering differed because ImmunoSEQ produced junction-only sequences that carried no quality scores. TCRdb keeps only in-frame clones here, not all; method: immunoSEQ multiplex PCR. That table gives V, J and clone size, and the DNA gave D and trimming. The data contain 450,000 to 650,000 clones, 70% to 80% of them seen just once; the ten biggest clones take up approximately 12%. CDR3 length: 17 amino acids. Germline assignment: CDR1 MDHEN and CDR2 SYDVKM. Trimming cost V 3 bases and J 10 bases, with 26 bases left between them.

The chain employs TRBV28 and TRBJ2-3; weak D call: TRBD1 (6 bases). Sequenced sample: PBMCs. The clonotype originates from a woman aged 40-49 years in good health. Some clones in this sample may be carry-over from other donors' samples. CDR3 protein: CASSFGDTSRTFKSQYF. CDR3 bases: TGTGCCAGCAGTTTTGGGGACACCTCACGGACCTTTAAGTCGCAGTATTTT.